This is a list of T cell receptor beta chains from one sample in a study of T-cell reconstitution after alpha-beta-depleted transplantation in children. TCRdb reprocessed the PCR reads with MiXCR, giving one entry per CDR3 protein. This sample has 330,000 or so distinct CDR3 sequences, with roughly 7.8% found just once. This specimen was peripheral blood, taken 360 days after TCRalphabeta/CD19-depleted stem cell transplant. The receptors shown here come from a female patient aged 2 to 10 who had a stem cell transplant for Fanconi anemia, so the T cells may come from the graft donor. Both conserved end residues are part of each CDR3. A D gene is named only where the DNA matches it firmly. The size entry is marked missing in some rows and otherwise reads once, few, many or a size class.

clone_size: few; j_call: TRBJ2-7; v_call: TRBV27; d_call: .; cdr3_nt: TGTGCCAGCAGTTTAGGTAACCCGGGATCCGGGTACGAGCAGTACTTC; cdr3_aa: CASSLGNPGSGYEQYF
clone_size: .; j_call: TRBJ1-1; v_call: TRBV5-1; d_call: .; cdr3_nt: TGCGCCAGCAGCTTCCGGGGCTCGAACACTGAAGCTTTCTTT; cdr3_aa: CASSFRGSNTEAFF
clone_size: many; j_call: TRBJ2-1; v_call: TRBV20-1; d_call: .; cdr3_nt: TGCAGTGCTTCTGGTGGGAGCTCCTACAATGAGCAGTTCTTC; cdr3_aa: CSASGGSSYNEQFF
clone_size: few; j_call: TRBJ1-5; v_call: TRBV6-2/TRBV6-3; d_call: .; cdr3_nt: TGTGCCAGCAGGAACACGAACAATCAGCCCCAGCATTTT; cdr3_aa: CASRNTNNQPQHF
clone_size: many; j_call: TRBJ1-1; v_call: TRBV7-2; d_call: .; cdr3_nt: TGTGCCAGCAGCATTACAAGTACCACTGAAGCTTTCTTT; cdr3_aa: CASSITSTTEAFF
clone_size: many; j_call: TRBJ1-3; v_call: TRBV28; d_call: .; cdr3_nt: TGTGCCAGCAGTGTTACGTCGGCGATTAGGTCTGGAAACACCATATATTTT; cdr3_aa: CASSVTSAIRSGNTIYF
clone_size: .; j_call: TRBJ2-3; v_call: TRBV5-1; d_call: TRBD1; cdr3_nt: TGCGCCAGCAGCTTGGGGAAACAGAGGGCAGGGGGCGAAACAGATACGCAGTATTTT; cdr3_aa: CASSLGKQRAGGETDTQYF
clone_size: many; j_call: TRBJ2-3; v_call: TRBV7-8; d_call: TRBD2; cdr3_nt: TGTGCCAGCAGCTTCCTAATATTAGCGGGAGGGACAGATACGCAGTATTTT; cdr3_aa: CASSFLILAGGTDTQYF
clone_size: many; j_call: TRBJ1-2; v_call: TRBV7-9; d_call: .; cdr3_nt: TGTGCCAGCAGCTCTATGTGGGAGGCCATTTATGGCTACACCTTC; cdr3_aa: CASSSMWEAIYGYTF
clone_size: .; j_call: TRBJ2-1; v_call: TRBV6-5; d_call: TRBD2; cdr3_nt: TGTGCCAGCCAGCGGGGAAACAATGAGCAGTTCTTC; cdr3_aa: CASQRGNNEQFF
clone_size: many; j_call: TRBJ1-4; v_call: TRBV20-1; d_call: TRBD1; cdr3_nt: TGCAGTGCTAGAGAGGAGGGGGCGGTAACTAATGAAAAACTGTTTTTT; cdr3_aa: CSAREEGAVTNEKLFF
clone_size: many; j_call: TRBJ2-3; v_call: TRBV5-1; d_call: .; cdr3_nt: TGCGCCAGCAGCTTGGGATGGCACACAGATACGCAGTATTTT; cdr3_aa: CASSLGWHTDTQYF
clone_size: many; j_call: TRBJ2-7; v_call: TRBV14; d_call: .; cdr3_nt: TGTGCCAGCAGCCCGGAGGGAGTCTTTTACGAGCAGTACTTC; cdr3_aa: CASSPEGVFYEQYF
clone_size: few; j_call: TRBJ2-1; v_call: TRBV3-1; d_call: .; cdr3_nt: TGTGCCAGCAGCCAAGATGGGGCCTACAATGAGCAGTTCTTC; cdr3_aa: CASSQDGAYNEQFF
clone_size: many; j_call: TRBJ2-1; v_call: TRBV7-3; d_call: .; cdr3_nt: TGTGCCAGCAGCTTACCGGGGTGGGACAATGAGCAGTTCTTC; cdr3_aa: CASSLPGWDNEQFF
clone_size: many; j_call: TRBJ2-3; v_call: TRBV20-1; d_call: .; cdr3_nt: TGCAGTGCTAGAGATCTCTTGAGCACAGATACGCAGTATTTT; cdr3_aa: CSARDLLSTDTQYF
clone_size: many; j_call: TRBJ1-3; v_call: TRBV20-1; d_call: .; cdr3_nt: TGCAGTGCTGGACCCGTGAATGGGGACACCATATATTTT; cdr3_aa: CSAGPVNGDTIYF
clone_size: many; j_call: TRBJ2-1; v_call: TRBV7-3; d_call: .; cdr3_nt: TGTGCCAGCAGCTTTATAGCGGCCTCTACCTACAATGAGCAGTTCTTC; cdr3_aa: CASSFIAASTYNEQFF
clone_size: many; j_call: TRBJ2-3; v_call: TRBV7-2; d_call: .; cdr3_nt: TGTGCCAGCAGCTTATTGGGGGTTAACACAGATACGCAGTATTTT; cdr3_aa: CASSLLGVNTDTQYF
clone_size: few; j_call: TRBJ1-1; v_call: TRBV12-3/TRBV12-4; d_call: TRBD1; cdr3_nt: TGTGCCAGCAGTTCTCGGACAGGGCCGAACACTGAAGCTTTCTTT; cdr3_aa: CASSSRTGPNTEAFF
clone_size: few; j_call: TRBJ2-1; v_call: TRBV11-2; d_call: TRBD2; cdr3_nt: TGTGCCAGCAGCCCCTCTAGCGGGGTGCAGTTCTTC; cdr3_aa: CASSPSSGVQFF
clone_size: many; j_call: TRBJ2-4; v_call: TRBV5-1; d_call: TRBD2; cdr3_nt: TGCGCCAGCAGCACCCAGGGGACTAGCGGCAACATTCAGTACTTC; cdr3_aa: CASSTQGTSGNIQYF
clone_size: many; j_call: TRBJ2-5; v_call: TRBV5-1; d_call: TRBD2; cdr3_nt: TGCGCCAGCAACTTCCTTGACCCGGGGGGGCCGAGGGAGACCCAGTACTTC; cdr3_aa: CASNFLDPGGPRETQYF
clone_size: many; j_call: TRBJ2-3; v_call: TRBV10-3; d_call: .; cdr3_nt: TGTGCCATCAGTGATAGGACCGCTAGCACAGATACGCAGTATTTT; cdr3_aa: CAISDRTASTDTQYF
clone_size: .; j_call: TRBJ1-4; v_call: TRBV5-1; d_call: .; cdr3_nt: TGCGCCAGCAGCTTGTCTTCCGGAGGGGGTGAAAAACTGTTTTTT; cdr3_aa: CASSLSSGGGEKLFF
clone_size: few; j_call: TRBJ2-7; v_call: TRBV4-1; d_call: .; cdr3_nt: TGCGCCAGCAGCCAAGAGGAGTACGAGCAGTACTTC; cdr3_aa: CASSQEEYEQYF
clone_size: many; j_call: TRBJ1-1; v_call: TRBV2; d_call: TRBD1; cdr3_nt: TGTGCCACCAAGCGCGGACAGGGGAGCACTGAAGCTTTCTTT; cdr3_aa: CATKRGQGSTEAFF
clone_size: .; j_call: TRBJ1-2; v_call: TRBV6-5; d_call: .; cdr3_nt: TGTGCCAGCAGGCCTAAGGGAGGCTACACCTTC; cdr3_aa: CASRPKGGYTF